The 5 T cell receptor beta chains in this list originate from one sample, sequenced in a study of T cells in Graves' hyperthyroidism and ophthalmopathy. Authors of the study amplified TCR beta CDR3 regions from RNA transcripts. Initially, a first-round RT-PCR of the TCR CDR3 employed the HTBI primer set. A single record per CDR3 protein comes from TCRdb applying MiXCR to the multiplex PCR reads. Counted here are about 300,000 distinct CDR3 sequences, approximately 18% occurring once; the ten biggest clones make up roughly 39%. The sample was blood. These TCRs come from a man aged 50 or older with Graves' ophthalmopathy.

This clonotype was counted many times. This chain uses TRBV3-1 with TRBJ2-2; no definite D call. Trimming took 2 bases from V and 4 from J, leaving 14 bases between them. This CDR3 comprises 16 residues. CDR1 is LGHDT and CDR2 is YNNKEL in the germline V gene (reference sequence). The CDR3 nucleotides read TGTGCCAGCAGCCAAAACCTCGGCTCCTCCACCGGGGAGCTGTTTTTT. The encoded protein is CASSQNLGSSTGELFF.

This clonotype was observed at least ten times. This chain links TRBV20-1 with TRBJ1-1, with D perhaps TRBD1 (6 bases). Trimming cost V 3 bases and J 5 bases, with 16 bases left between them. The CDR3 is 14 residues long. Germline V gene data show CDR1 as DFQATT and CDR2 as SNEGSKA (reference sequence). CDR3 DNA: TGCAGTGCTAGCCCAGGGGTCGGGGGTACTGAAGCTTTCTTT. Its translation is CSASPGVGGTEAFF.

The chain links TRBV28 to TRBJ2-7; 12 bases agree with TRBD2. CDR3 length: 16 residues. Unmatched junction bases numbered 6, after V lost 6 bases and J lost 0 bases. The germline gives CDR1 MDHEN, CDR2 SYDVKM. The CDR3 reads CASSLWTSGISYEQYF. The CDR3 coding sequence is TGTGCCAGCAGCCTCTGGACTAGCGGGATCTCCTACGAGCAGTACTTC.

There are a few counts of this clonotype. The chain joins TRBV27 to TRBJ2-3; tentatively, D is TRBD1 (7 bases). The CDR3 covers 14 residues. Trimming shortened V by 6 bases and J by 3 bases, and 13 bases separated the two germline ends. Per germline, CDR1 MNHEY and CDR2 SMNVEV (reference sequence). The CDR3 region is CASRAGGRTDTQYF. Written as DNA, the CDR3 is TGTGCCAGCAGGGCAGGGGGGAGGACAGATACGCAGTATTTT.

This clonotype was picked up a small number of times. The J gene is TRBJ1-5, the V gene TRBV27; the D gene is possibly TRBD1 (5 bases). CDR3 length: 15 residues. Between the trimmed V and J ends, which lost 5 bases and 4 bases, there was a span of 15 bases. Looked up from germline, CDR1 is MNHEY and CDR2 is SMNVEV (reference sequence). CDR3 loop: CASSRGRQSNQPQHF. CDR3 nucleotides: TGTGCCAGCAGTCGGGGCAGGCAAAGTAATCAGCCCCAGCATTTT.